This note documents a single TCR beta chain sequence. Its antigen is undetermined. This specimen belongs to a study of shared clonotypes between healthy human individuals. The material for each subset, its genomic DNA, was split evenly across several immunoSEQ plates. Sequenced by immunoSEQ multiplex PCR; TCRdb stores in-frame clones only, minus some. In the table there are over 2 million clones, roughly 94% of which are singletons. Study-wide results and limits: A handful of donors showed sharing of about 4.7% of naive CD4 clonotypes. Larger richness was generally estimated for naive than memory subsets.

Positive CCR7 selection of CD45RO-negative cells yielded the naive CD8 cells, and terminally differentiated effector memory CD45RA+ cells were excluded. The TCR sequence derives from a man aged 18 to 30 in good health. The specimen sequenced was naive CD8+ T cells sorted from blood.

For the CDR3, the DNA is TGCGCCAGCAGTTTGCTAGCGGACAATGAGCAGTTCTTC. Translation gives CASSLLADNEQFF. This chain uses TRBV10-2 with TRBJ2-1; 7 positions agree with TRBD2. J lost 5 bases, V lost 5 bases, and 3 bases had no gene match. This CDR3 has 13 amino acids. CDR1 and CDR2 (germline): WSHSY, SAAADI.